The rows below give T cell receptor beta chains drawn from one sample of a study of beta chain features in type 1 diabetes. Some clones are missing from TCRdb's copy, which holds only in-frame ones; the method was immunoSEQ multiplex PCR. Of 200,000 to 250,000 clones listed, roughly 9.6% are singletons. The sequenced material came from naive CD4+ T cells from blood. Receptors were obtained from a woman in her late teens or twenties in good health. Each CDR3 is given with its conserved first and last residue. D genes are given only for firm matches. Only some rows state a clone size, as once, few, many or a class for expanded clones.

D,size,V,J,CDR3,DNA
TRBD1,few,TRBV6-6,TRBJ1-1,CASKGANTEAFF,TGTGCCAGCAAGGGGGCCAACACTGAAGCTTTCTTT
NA,few,TRBV4-1,TRBJ2-1,CASSPGGLPYNEQFF,TGCGCCAGCAGCCCAGGGGGACTCCCTTACAATGAGCAGTTCTTC
TRBD2,NA,TRBV4-2,TRBJ2-1,CASSQDGSSGHNEQFF,TGTGCCAGCAGCCAAGATGGGTCTAGCGGGCACAATGAGCAGTTCTTC
NA,few,TRBV18,TRBJ1-1,CASSPRVSTRALPQKNTEAFF,TGTGCCAGCTCACCACGCGTGAGTACGAGGGCGCTTCCCCAAAAGAACACTGAAGCTTTCTTT
TRBD1,NA,TRBV11-2,TRBJ2-1,CASSPLQGKHNEQFF,TGTGCCAGCAGTCCACTACAGGGGAAACACAATGAGCAGTTCTTC
TRBD1,NA,TRBV25-1,TRBJ2-5,CASSGGDRGRGETQYF,TGTGCCAGCAGTGGGGGTGACAGGGGGCGCGGGGAGACCCAGTACTTC
TRBD2,NA,TRBV19,TRBJ2-7,CASSFGLADSYEQYF,TGTGCCAGTAGTTTCGGACTAGCGGACTCCTACGAGCAGTACTTC
NA,few,TRBV30,TRBJ2-7,CAWSNGDSYEQYF,TGTGCCTGGAGTAACGGGGACTCCTACGAGCAGTACTTC
TRBD1,few,TRBV7-2,TRBJ2-7,CASSLGQGTSSYEQYF,TGTGCCAGCAGCTTAGGACAGGGTACTAGCTCCTACGAGCAGTACTTC
TRBD2,NA,TRBV19,TRBJ2-3,CASSPNLREGTDTQYF,TGTGCCAGTAGTCCCAATTTGCGGGAGGGCACAGATACGCAGTATTTT
NA,NA,TRBV27,TRBJ2-7,CASSFSSLYEQYF,TGTGCCAGCAGTTTCTCAAGCCTCTACGAGCAGTACTTC
NA,few,TRBV6-1,TRBJ1-2,CASSDGGGGYTF,TGTGCCAGCAGTGACGGAGGAGGTGGCTACACCTTC
TRBD1,few,TRBV7-9,TRBJ2-1,CASSSDRGDNEQFF,TGTGCCAGCAGCTCGGACAGGGGGGACAATGAGCAGTTCTTC
NA,NA,TRBV19,TRBJ2-7,CASSRGQRVEQYF,TGTGCCAGTAGCAGAGGACAGCGCGTCGAGCAGTACTTC
NA,NA,TRBV5-1,TRBJ2-5,CASSYYGRGETQYF,TGCGCCAGCAGCTATTACGGCAGGGGAGAGACCCAGTACTTC
TRBD1,few,TRBV7-9,TRBJ2-7,CASSAFGDRIYEQYF,TGTGCCAGCAGCGCCTTTGGGGACAGGATCTACGAGCAGTACTTC
NA,few,TRBV30,TRBJ1-2,CAWNRLYPKNYGYTF,TGTGCCTGGAACAGGCTGTATCCCAAGAACTATGGCTACACCTTC
NA,few,TRBV5-1,TRBJ2-4,CASSLDGGAENIQYF,TGCGCCAGCAGCTTGGACGGAGGAGCGGAAAACATTCAGTACTTC
NA,NA,TRBV2,TRBJ2-5,CASSAGRETQYF,TGTGCCAGCAGTGCAGGCCGAGAGACCCAGTACTTC
TRBD2,few,TRBV5-1,TRBJ2-7,CASSWGLASGSYEQYF,TGCGCCAGCAGCTGGGGGTTGGCTAGCGGATCCTACGAGCAGTACTTC
NA,NA,TRBV7-9,TRBJ2-3,CASSLIGTSTDTQYF,TGTGCCAGCAGCTTAATCGGGACTAGCACAGATACGCAGTATTTT
TRBD1,many,TRBV7-7,TRBJ2-5,CASSLDRGETQYF,TGTGCTAGCAGCTTGGACAGGGGAGAGACCCAGTACTTC
TRBD2,NA,TRBV5-1,TRBJ2-7,CASSLEAGGAYEQYF,TGCGCCAGCAGCTTGGAGGCGGGAGGCGCCTACGAGCAGTACTTC
TRBD1,few,TRBV2,TRBJ2-2,CASREDRGPLRNTGELFF,TGTGCCAGCAGAGAAGACAGGGGGCCACTTCGGAACACCGGGGAGCTGTTTTTT
NA,few,TRBV7-2,TRBJ1-6,CASSLGAVSNSPLHF,TGTGCCAGCAGCTTAGGGGCAGTAAGCAATTCACCCCTCCACTTT
NA,few,TRBV11-2,TRBJ2-7,CASSRATGHMNYYEQYF,TGTGCCAGCAGCCGGGCGACGGGACACATGAACTACTACGAGCAGTACTTC
NA,few,TRBV2,TRBJ2-7,CASSEALGVFVEYF,TGTGCCAGCAGTGAAGCGCTAGGGGTTTTTGTAGAGTACTTC